This entry concerns a single T cell receptor beta chain. This specimen comes from a study of OX40 agonist ivuxolimab in advanced cancers. Background on the study: Patients were roughly 83% male with ages roughly 23 to 79, mean approximately 58. Checkpoint inhibitors had been given previously to 35% to 50% of patients.

The table came from immunoSEQ multiplex PCR; TCRdb's copy has only in-frame clones and leaves some out. This table holds fewer than 75,000 clones, around 80% found once. A history of autoimmune disease or systemic immunosuppression excluded patients. Trimming took 1 base from V and 5 from J, leaving 17 bases between them. This CDR3 has 15 residues. The germline CDR1 and CDR2 sequences are SQVTM and ANQGSEA. This receptor was taken from an adult with an advanced solid tumor such as melanoma, head and neck, liver or kidney cancer. The sequences come from CD4+ or CD8+ T cells sorted from blood, collected in a trial of the OX40 agonist ivuxolimab. This sequence joins TRBV29-1 and TRBJ2-5; possible D gene TRBD2, 5 bases. The CDR3 reads CSVEVEGWGEETQYF. DNA of the CDR3: TGCAGCGTTGAAGTAGAGGGATGGGGTGAGGAGACCCAGTACTTC. The variable domain in full, completed from reference TRBV29-1 and TRBJ2-5, reads SAVISQKPSRDICQRGTSLTIQCQVDSQVTMMFWYRQQPGQSLTLIATANQGSEATYESGFVIDKFPISRPNLTFSTLTVSNMSPEDSSIYLCSVEVEGWGEETQYFGPGTRLLVL.